One T cell receptor (beta chain) is described in this entry. Its antigen has not been determined. There are no base qualities to consult, and no much larger clone falls within one base. Receptors were amplified or captured by the immunoSEQ multiplex PCR assay. Sourced from immuneACCESS, this table was stored by TCRdb with only in-frame sequences that have V and J called. A share of the clones is absent; for the studies checked, an unresolved V gene accounts for under half, and the remainder has no known explanation. The sample contains roughly 100,000 clones, 80% to 85% of them found a single time. The top ten clones comprise more than 20% of the sample. This entry comes from a study of radiotherapy plus CTLA-4 blockade in lung cancer (dated by TCRdb to 2017 to 2018). With regard to the full study: Objective responses were observed in approximately 19% of enrolled patients, and disease control was achieved in 25% to 35%. Overall results and qualifications from the work: After treatment with radiotherapy and ipilimumab, TCR clones that originated in tumors expanded in peripheral blood. The strongest predictors of response, as reported, were early dynamic changes in blood T cell clones along with a rise in serum interferon-beta after radiation.

The study evaluated CTLA-4 blockade (ipilimumab) given together with focal radiation therapy in patients who had chemo-refractory metastatic non-small-cell lung cancer. The input for sequencing was peripheral blood, taken from a patient treated with radiotherapy plus ipilimumab. This TCR was sampled from a human donor with non-small cell lung cancer that progressed on radiotherapy plus ipilimumab.

CDR3 loop: CASSPWTGGRQETQYF. The nucleotide sequence is given as TGTGCCAGCTCACCCTGGACAGGGGGTCGCCAAGAGACCCAGTACTTC. Rearrangement joined TRBV18 to TRBJ2-5, with 10 junctional bases fitting TRBD1. The CDR3 numbers 16 residues from cysteine through phenylalanine. Only the CDR3 DNA stays, 48 bases, in frame from base 1. Reading the germline V gene gives CDR1 KGHSH and CDR2 LQKENI. Trimmed from V: 3 bases; trimmed from J: 1 base; junction bases lacking a gene match: 5. The CDR3 plus the reference TRBV18 and TRBJ2-5 genes for the other parts give the full variable domain: NAGVMQNPRHLVRRRGQEARLRCSPMKGHSHVYWYRQLPEEGLKFMVYLQKENIIDESGMPKERFSAEFPKEGPSILRIQQVVRGDSAAYFCASSPWTGGRQETQYFGPGTRLLVL.